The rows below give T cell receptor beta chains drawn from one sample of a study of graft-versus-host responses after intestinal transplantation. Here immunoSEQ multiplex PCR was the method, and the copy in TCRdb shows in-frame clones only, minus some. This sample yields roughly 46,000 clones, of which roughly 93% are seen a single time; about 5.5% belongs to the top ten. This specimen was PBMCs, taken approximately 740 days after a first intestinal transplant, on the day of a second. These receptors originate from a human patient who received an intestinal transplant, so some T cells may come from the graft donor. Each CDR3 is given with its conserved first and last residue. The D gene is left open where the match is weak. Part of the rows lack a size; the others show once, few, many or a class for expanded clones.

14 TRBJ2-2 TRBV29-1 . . CSVEEGPGSGELFF TGCAGCGTTGAAGAAGGTCCCGGAAGCGGGGAGCTGTTTTTT
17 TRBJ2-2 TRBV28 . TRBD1 CASSRKWDREDTGELFF TGTGCCAGCAGTCGCAAATGGGACAGGGAAGACACCGGGGAGCTGTTTTTT
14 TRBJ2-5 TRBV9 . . CASSVDGDGETQYF TGTGCCAGCAGCGTAGATGGGGATGGGGAGACCCAGTACTTC
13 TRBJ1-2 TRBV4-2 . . CASSQDPVWGYTF TGTGCCAGCAGCCAAGATCCGGTGTGGGGCTACACCTTC
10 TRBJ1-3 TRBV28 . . CASIGNTIYF TGTGCCAGCATCGGAAACACCATATATTTT
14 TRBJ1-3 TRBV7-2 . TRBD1 CASSSTGAGNTIYF TGTGCCAGCAGCTCTACAGGGGCTGGAAACACCATATATTTT
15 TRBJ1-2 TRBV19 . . CASTRGSGRDYGYTF TGTGCCAGTACCCGCGGCAGTGGAAGGGACTATGGCTACACCTTC
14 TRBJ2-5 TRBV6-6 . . CASTPLRGSETQYF TGTGCCAGCACCCCACTGAGGGGTTCGGAGACCCAGTACTTC
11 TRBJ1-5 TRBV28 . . CATSGGGPQHF TGTGCCACCTCGGGAGGCGGGCCCCAGCATTTT
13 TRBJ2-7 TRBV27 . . CASSFQVSYEQYF TGTGCCAGCAGTTTTCAAGTCTCCTACGAGCAGTACTTC
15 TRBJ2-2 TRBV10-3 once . CAISELSGDTGELFF TGTGCCATCAGTGAGTTATCCGGAGACACCGGGGAGCTGTTTTTT
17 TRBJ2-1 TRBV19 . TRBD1 CASSMTPGQGIYNEQFF TGTGCCAGTAGTATGACACCGGGACAGGGGATTTACAATGAGCAGTTCTTC
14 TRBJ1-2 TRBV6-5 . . CASSDTGPNYGYTF TGTGCCAGCTCCGACACTGGACCTAACTATGGCTACACCTTC
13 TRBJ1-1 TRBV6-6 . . CASRDPEDTEAFF TGTGCCAGCAGAGACCCCGAGGACACTGAAGCTTTCTTT
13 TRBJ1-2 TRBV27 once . CASSDQNADGYTF TGTGCCAGCAGCGACCAGAACGCGGATGGCTACACCTTC
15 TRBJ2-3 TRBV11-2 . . CASSLDPLQGDTQYF TGTGCCAGCAGCTTAGATCCCTTACAGGGAGATACGCAGTATTTT
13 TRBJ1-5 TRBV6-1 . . CASSEQGRQPQHF TGTGCCAGCAGTGAACAGGGCCGTCAGCCCCAGCATTTT
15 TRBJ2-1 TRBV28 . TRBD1 CASSLWDRVYNEQFF TGTGCCAGCAGTTTATGGGACAGGGTCTACAATGAGCAGTTCTTC
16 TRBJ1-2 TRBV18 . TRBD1 CASSPRGQGSDGGYTF TGTGCCAGCTCACCACGAGGACAGGGCTCGGACGGGGGCTACACCTTC
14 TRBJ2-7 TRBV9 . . CASSVGTGYYEQYF TGTGCCAGCAGCGTAGGAACAGGGTACTACGAGCAGTACTTC
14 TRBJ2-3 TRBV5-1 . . CATTTGRFTDTQYF TGCGCCACCACGACAGGCCGGTTCACAGATACGCAGTATTTT
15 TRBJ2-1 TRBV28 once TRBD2 CASSPGTSGSNEQFF TGTGCCAGCAGTCCCGGGACTAGCGGGAGTAATGAGCAGTTCTTC
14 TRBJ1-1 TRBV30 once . CAWNLGHTNTEAFF TGTGCCTGGAACCTCGGACACACGAACACTGAAGCTTTCTTT
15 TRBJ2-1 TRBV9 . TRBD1 CASSGQGALDNEQFF TGTGCCAGCAGCGGACAGGGGGCGCTTGACAATGAGCAGTTCTTC
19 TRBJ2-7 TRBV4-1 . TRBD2 CASSQDPGGLAEPPYEQYF TGCGCCAGCAGCCAAGATCCGGGGGGACTAGCGGAACCGCCCTACGAGCAGTACTTC
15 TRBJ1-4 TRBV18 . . CASSPIAEAEEKLFF TGTGCCAGCTCACCAATTGCCGAGGCCGAGGAAAAACTGTTTTTT
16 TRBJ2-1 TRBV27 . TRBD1 CASSFDRVTWGGEQFF TGTGCCAGCAGTTTTGACAGGGTTACTTGGGGTGGTGAGCAGTTCTTC
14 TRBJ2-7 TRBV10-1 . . CASSEGGTSYEQYF TGCGCCAGCAGTGAGGGGGGGACATCCTACGAGCAGTACTTC
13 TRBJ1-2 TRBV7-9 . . CASSFGDGYGYTF TGTGCCAGCAGCTTTGGGGACGGCTATGGCTACACCTTC
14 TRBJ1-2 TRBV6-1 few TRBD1 CASSEGARGRGYTF TGTGCCAGCAGTGAAGGGGCCAGGGGGCGCGGCTACACCTTC
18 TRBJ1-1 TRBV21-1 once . CASSSRSLSRGGNTEAFF TGTGCCAGCAGCTCCCGAAGCCTCTCTCGGGGTGGGAACACTGAAGCTTTCTTT
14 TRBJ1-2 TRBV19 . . CASSIRPRVDGYTF TGTGCCAGTAGTATAAGACCGAGGGTGGATGGCTACACCTTC
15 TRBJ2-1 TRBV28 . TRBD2 CASRTSGRVHNEQFF TGTGCCAGCAGAACTAGCGGGAGGGTTCACAATGAGCAGTTCTTC
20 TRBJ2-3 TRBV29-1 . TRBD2 CSVGNWRISTSGPSTDTQYF TGCAGCGTTGGGAATTGGAGGATTTCTACTAGCGGGCCGAGCACAGATACGCAGTATTTT
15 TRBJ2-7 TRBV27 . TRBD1 CASSLLTGIGYEQYF TGTGCCAGCAGTTTACTGACAGGGATTGGCTACGAGCAGTACTTC
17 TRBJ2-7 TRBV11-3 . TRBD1 CASSLVLRDRGYYEQYF TGTGCCAGCAGCTTAGTTCTGCGGGACAGGGGCTACTACGAGCAGTACTTC
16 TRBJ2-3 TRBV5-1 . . CASSFGFSLSTDTQYF TGCGCCAGCAGCTTTGGTTTTAGCCTTTCCACAGATACGCAGTATTTT
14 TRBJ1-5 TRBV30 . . CAWSVKGVGQPQHF TGTGCCTGGAGTGTAAAGGGAGTCGGTCAGCCCCAGCATTTT
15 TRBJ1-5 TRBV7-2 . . CASSLLAWRDQPQHF TGTGCCAGCAGCTTACTTGCTTGGAGGGATCAGCCCCAGCATTTT
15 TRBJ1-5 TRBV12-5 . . CASGLVRGGLQPQHF TGTGCTAGTGGTTTGGTACGGGGGGGGCTCCAGCCCCAGCATTTT
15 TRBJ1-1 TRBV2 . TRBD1 CASRSQGSANTEAFF TGTGCCAGCCGATCACAGGGGTCCGCGAACACTGAAGCTTTCTTT
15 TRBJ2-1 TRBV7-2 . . CASSLGGTLGEEQFF TGTGCCAGCAGCTTAGGCGGGACTCTTGGCGAGGAGCAGTTCTTC
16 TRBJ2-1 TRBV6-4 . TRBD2 CASSRREGSRGSEQFF TGTGCCAGCAGTAGACGGGAGGGCTCTAGGGGGAGTGAGCAGTTCTTC
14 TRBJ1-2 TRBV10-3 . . CAISESTVSAGYTF TGTGCCATCAGTGAGTCTACAGTTTCGGCCGGCTACACCTTC
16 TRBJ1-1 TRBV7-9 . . CASSPPLQGWNTEAFF TGTGCCAGCAGCCCCCCCCTTCAGGGATGGAACACTGAAGCTTTCTTT